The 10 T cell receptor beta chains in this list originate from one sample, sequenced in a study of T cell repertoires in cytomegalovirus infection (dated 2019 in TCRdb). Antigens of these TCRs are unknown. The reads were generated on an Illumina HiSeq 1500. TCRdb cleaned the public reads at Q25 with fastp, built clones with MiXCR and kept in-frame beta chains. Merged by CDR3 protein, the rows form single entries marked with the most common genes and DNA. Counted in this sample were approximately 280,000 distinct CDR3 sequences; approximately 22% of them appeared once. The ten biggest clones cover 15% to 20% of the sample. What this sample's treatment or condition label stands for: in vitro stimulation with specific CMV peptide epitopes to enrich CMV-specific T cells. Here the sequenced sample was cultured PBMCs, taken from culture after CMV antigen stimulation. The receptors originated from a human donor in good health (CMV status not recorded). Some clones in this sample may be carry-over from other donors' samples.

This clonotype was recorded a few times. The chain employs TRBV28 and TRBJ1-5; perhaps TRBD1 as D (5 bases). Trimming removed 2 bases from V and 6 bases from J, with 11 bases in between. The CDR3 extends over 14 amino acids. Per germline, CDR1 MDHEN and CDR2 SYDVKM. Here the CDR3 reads CASSLNRRVQPQHF. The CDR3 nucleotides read TGTGCCAGCAGTTTAAACAGGAGGGTTCAGCCCCAGCATTTT. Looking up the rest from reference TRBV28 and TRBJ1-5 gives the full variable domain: DVKVTQSSRYLVKRTGEKVFLECVQDMDHENMFWYRQDPGLGLRLIYFSYDVKMKEKGDIPEGYSVSREKKERFSLILESASTNQTSMYLCASSLNRRVQPQHFGDGTRLSIL.

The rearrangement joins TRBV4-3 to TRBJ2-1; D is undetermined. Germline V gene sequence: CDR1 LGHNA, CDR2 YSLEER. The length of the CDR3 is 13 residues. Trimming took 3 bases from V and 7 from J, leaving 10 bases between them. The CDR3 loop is CASSHLLGNEQFF. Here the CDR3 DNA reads TGCGCCAGCAGCCACTTGCTTGGGAATGAGCAGTTCTTC.

The CDR3 region is CASSIGGWNNYEQYV. The CDR3 DNA reads TGTGCCAGTAGTATAGGCGGATGGAACAACTACGAGCAGTACGTC. The chain recombines TRBV19 with TRBJ2-7; D remains ambiguous. V lost 1 base to trimming and J lost 3 bases, with 13 bases between them. Germline-derived CDR1 and CDR2 are LNHDA and SQIVND (reference sequence). The CDR3 covers 15 residues.

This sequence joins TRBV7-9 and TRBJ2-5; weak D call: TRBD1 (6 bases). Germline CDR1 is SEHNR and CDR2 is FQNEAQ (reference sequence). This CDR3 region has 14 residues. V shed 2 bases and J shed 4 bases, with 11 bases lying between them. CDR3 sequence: CASSLWGQGETQYF. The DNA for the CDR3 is TGTGCCAGCAGCTTATGGGGGCAGGGAGAGACCCAGTACTTC.

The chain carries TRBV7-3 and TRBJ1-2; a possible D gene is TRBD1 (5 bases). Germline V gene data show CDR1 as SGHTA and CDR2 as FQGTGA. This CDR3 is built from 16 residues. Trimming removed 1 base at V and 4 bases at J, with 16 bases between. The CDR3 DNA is TGTGCCAGCAGCTTAAAGATCGGGGGAGACCTCTATGGCTACACCTTC. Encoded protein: CASSLKIGGDLYGYTF. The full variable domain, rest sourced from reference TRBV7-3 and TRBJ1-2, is GAGVSQTPSNKVTEKGKYVELRCDPISGHTALYWYRQSLGQGPEFLIYFQGTGAADDSGLPNDRFFAVRPEGSVSTLKIQRTERGDSAVYLCASSLKIGGDLYGYTFGSGTRLTVV.

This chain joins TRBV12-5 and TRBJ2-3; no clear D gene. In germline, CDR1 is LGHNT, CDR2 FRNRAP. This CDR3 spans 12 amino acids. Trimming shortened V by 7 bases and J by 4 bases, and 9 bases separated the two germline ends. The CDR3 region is CASANVADTQYF. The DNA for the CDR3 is TGTGCTAGTGCCAACGTCGCAGATACGCAGTATTTT.

The chain's CDR3 is CASSFSQSFRTMNTEAFF. The CDR3 bases are TGTGCCAGCAGCTTCTCTCAGTCGTTCAGGACCATGAACACTGAAGCTTTCTTT. The V and J genes are TRBV7-9 and TRBJ1-1; D is unresolved. The CDR3 spans 18 residues. Trimming left V 3 bases short and J 0 bases short, with 20 bases between. Looked up from germline, CDR1 is SEHNR and CDR2 is FQNEAQ (reference sequence). Full variable domain (outside the CDR3, taken from reference TRBV7-9 and TRBJ1-1): DTGVSQNPRHKITKRGQNVTFRCDPISEHNRLYWYRQTLGQGPEFLTYFQNEAQLEKSRLLSDRFSAERPKGSFSTLEIQRTEQGDSAMYLCASSFSQSFRTMNTEAFFGQGTRLTVV.

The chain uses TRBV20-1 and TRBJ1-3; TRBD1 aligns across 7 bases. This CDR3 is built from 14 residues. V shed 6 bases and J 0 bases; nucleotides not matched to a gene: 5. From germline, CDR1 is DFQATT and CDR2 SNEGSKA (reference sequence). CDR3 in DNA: TGCAGTGCAACATCAGGGGGCTCTGGAAACACCATATATTTT. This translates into CSATSGGSGNTIYF.

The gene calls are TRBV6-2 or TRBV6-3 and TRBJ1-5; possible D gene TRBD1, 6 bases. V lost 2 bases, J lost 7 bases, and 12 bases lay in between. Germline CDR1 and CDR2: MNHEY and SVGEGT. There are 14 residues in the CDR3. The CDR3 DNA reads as TGTGCCAGCAGTTACGGATACAGGGCCCAGCCCCAGCATTTT. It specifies CASSYGYRAQPQHF.

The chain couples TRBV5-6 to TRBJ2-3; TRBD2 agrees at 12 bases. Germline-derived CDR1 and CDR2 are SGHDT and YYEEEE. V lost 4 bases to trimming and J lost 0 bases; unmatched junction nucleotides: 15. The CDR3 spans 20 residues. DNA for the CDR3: TGTGCCAGCAGCATCCGGACTAGCGGGAACCGTGGGGCTAGCACAGATACGCAGTATTTT. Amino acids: CASSIRTSGNRGASTDTQYF.